Listed here are 30 T cell receptor beta chains from one sample, sequenced in a study of T-cell memory formation after mild COVID-19. Each CDR3 protein gets one entry after TCRdb re-called the 5' RACE reads with MiXCR. The data hold 200,000 to 300,000 distinct CDR3 sequences, with 15% observed a single time. Input material: PBMCs or a T cell subset sorted from them (not recorded which). The receptors derive from an adult woman who had mild COVID-19 (a few samples of this study predate the infection). Cell type and time point are not known.

The chain has TRBV7-2 and TRBJ2-2, with TRBD2 identical over 13 bases. Looked up from germline, CDR1 is SGHTA and CDR2 is FQGNSA. The CDR3 length is 15 residues. Unmatched junction bases numbered 6, after V lost 6 bases and J lost 8 bases. The CDR3 is CASSRGLAGVGELFF. The CDR3, as DNA: TGTGCCAGCAGTCGCGGACTAGCGGGAGTAGGGGAGCTGTTTTTT.

V gene TRBV5-1 combines with J gene TRBJ2-5; D call uncertain. Germline V CDR1 and CDR2: SGHRS, YFSETQ. Trimming took 5 bases from V and 3 from J, leaving 5 bases between them. The length of the CDR3 is 11 residues. CDR3 DNA: TGCGCCAGCAGGAAAGAAGAGACCCAGTACTTC. It yields the protein CASRKEETQYF.

J is TRBJ2-5 and V is TRBV12-3 or TRBV12-4; the D gene is possibly TRBD1 (6 bases). CDR3 length equals 14 residues. Deletions cut 6 bases from V and 5 bases from J, with 16 bases between. The CDR3: CASSPLQGRETQYF. The CDR3 DNA sequence: TGTGCCAGCAGCCCACTACAGGGACGGGAGACCCAGTACTTC.

The rearrangement links TRBV28 to TRBJ2-4; 9 bases line up with TRBD1. CDR1 and CDR2 from the germline V gene are MDHEN and SYDVKM. The CDR3 totals 19 residues. The V gene end was trimmed by 5 bases and the J gene end by 1 base; junction bases not matched to a gene: 15. CDR3 region: CASSPNRGRREWAKNIQYF. For the CDR3, the DNA is TGTGCCAGCAGTCCAAACAGGGGGCGAAGAGAATGGGCCAAAAACATTCAGTACTTC.

Only a few counts were recorded for this clonotype. The chain has TRBV2 and TRBJ2-7; 10 nucleotides match TRBD1. The V and J ends lost 5 bases and 6 bases, in that order; junction bases with no gene match: 7. CDR1 is SNHLY, CDR2 FYNNEI, per germline. The CDR3 covers 14 residues. CDR3 protein: CASSKGTGVSEQYF. The CDR3 DNA sequence: TGTGCCAGCAGTAAAGGGACAGGGGTAAGCGAGCAGTACTTC.

The J gene is TRBJ1-4, the V gene TRBV18, with no clear D. Trimming shortened V by 2 bases and J by 10 bases, and 23 bases separated the two germline ends. The CDR3 runs 17 residues. From germline, CDR1 is KGHSH and CDR2 LQKENI. This CDR3 is CASSPVSAVRTPAKLFF. The CDR3 nucleotides read TGTGCCAGCTCACCAGTATCAGCAGTTCGGACCCCAGCAAAACTGTTTTTT.

This clonotype was counted between two and nine times. The J gene is TRBJ2-1, the V gene TRBV19, with 12 bases aligning to TRBD2. The CDR3 contains 19 residues. Germline lookup yields CDR1 LNHDA and CDR2 SQIVND (reference sequence). Trimming removed 3 bases from V and 0 bases from J; junction bases left unmatched: 9. CDR3 residues: CASSIGLAGTAASYNEQFF. The CDR3 coding sequence is TGTGCCAGTAGTATTGGACTAGCGGGAACGGCCGCCTCCTACAATGAGCAGTTCTTC.

V gene TRBV7-8 combines with J gene TRBJ2-2; possibly TRBD2 for D (5 bases). The ends were cut back, 5 bases at V and 7 bases at J, with 14 bases in the middle. The CDR3 contains 14 residues. Germline V gene data show CDR1 as SGHVS and CDR2 as FQNEAQ. CDR3 nucleotide sequence: TGTGCCAGCAGCCCCGGGATCTCGTACGGGGAGCTGTTTTTT. Protein: CASSPGISYGELFF.

This clonotype has just a few counts. The chain employs TRBV18 and TRBJ1-2; no firm D call. Germline V gene lookup returns CDR1 KGHSH and CDR2 LQKENI. Trimming took 6 bases from V and 2 from J, leaving 19 bases between them. The CDR3 is 16 residues long. CDR3 loop: CASSQTPTPINYGYTF. The CDR3 bases are TGTGCCAGCTCCCAGACGCCGACTCCGATAAACTATGGCTACACCTTC.

The chain recombines TRBV6-6 with TRBJ2-3; TRBD1 matches 8 bases. V was pared by 4 bases and J by 6 bases, with 6 bases of the junction left unmatched. Germline loops: CDR1 MNHNY, CDR2 SVGAGI (reference sequence). This CDR3 region has 14 residues. The CDR3 spells CASSFGQGRDTQYF. CDR3 nucleotide sequence: TGTGCCAGCAGTTTTGGACAGGGTAGGGATACGCAGTATTTT.

This chain joins TRBV6-5 and TRBJ1-1; D is undetermined. This CDR3 contains 13 residues. The germline V and J ends were trimmed by 6 bases and 8 bases, with 16 bases remaining between them. Germline CDR1 MNHEY, CDR2 SVGAGI. For the CDR3, the DNA is TGTGCCAGCAGCAAAGACCGGGTTCGAGAAGCTTTCTTT. Its protein product is CASSKDRVREAFF.

The CDR3 sequence is CASRPEGGNTEAFF. The CDR3 bases are TGTGCCAGCAGACCGGAGGGGGGGAACACTGAAGCTTTCTTT. V and J are TRBV12-3 or TRBV12-4 and TRBJ1-1, with TRBD1 as a possible D gene (6 bases). The CDR3 extends over 14 amino acids. The V gene lost 6 bases and the J gene lost 1 base, with 12 bases spanning the gap.

This clonotype appeared a few times. The J gene is TRBJ2-7, the V gene TRBV3-1; TRBD1 might be the D (6 bases). CDR1 and CDR2 (germline): LGHDT, YNNKEL (reference sequence). This CDR3 region has 13 residues. With 1 base removed from V and 8 bases from J, the gap between germline ends came to 12 bases. In nucleotides, the CDR3 is TGTGCCAGCAGCCAAGCCTGGGGGCGGAAGCAGTACTTC. It specifies CASSQAWGRKQYF.

This clonotype was counted between two and nine times. The rearrangement joins TRBV20-1 to TRBJ2-3; D remains unclear. The CDR3 has 16 residues. The germline V gene has CDR1 DFQATT and CDR2 SNEGSKA (reference sequence). The V gene lost 0 bases and the J gene lost 2 bases, with 15 bases spanning the gap. The CDR3: CSARDRQRPSTDTQYF. In DNA, the CDR3 is TGCAGTGCTAGAGATCGGCAGCGTCCGTCCACAGATACGCAGTATTTT.

The CDR3 reads CATSGSLAGGRETQYF. The CDR3 DNA is TGTGCCACCAGTGGTTCCCTAGCGGGAGGGCGAGAGACCCAGTACTTC. The V call is TRBV15, the J call TRBJ2-5; 12 bases are shared with TRBD2. The V gene's germline CDR1 is LNHNV and CDR2 YYDKDF (reference sequence). The CDR3 covers 16 residues. V dropped 6 bases and J dropped 4; count of bases not matched to a gene: 9.

This CDR3 is CASRPQGNTEAFF. CDR3 sequence (DNA): TGCGCCAGCAGACCTCAGGGGAACACTGAAGCTTTCTTT. The chain links TRBV5-1 to TRBJ1-1; tentatively, D is TRBD1 (5 bases). The CDR3 runs 13 residues. Trimming left V 5 bases short and J 1 base short, with 9 bases between. Germline V gives CDR1 SGHRS, CDR2 YFSETQ.

V is TRBV9 and J is TRBJ1-1; D is possibly TRBD1 (6 bases). Looked up from germline, CDR1 is SGDLS and CDR2 is YYNGEE. The ends were cut back, 2 bases at V and 5 bases at J, with 13 bases in the middle. The CDR3 extends over 14 amino acids. CDR3 protein: CASSVSQGSTEAFF. The CDR3 DNA follows: TGTGCCAGCAGCGTTTCACAGGGATCAACTGAAGCTTTCTTT.

The chain couples TRBV12-3 or TRBV12-4 to TRBJ2-2; TRBD1 might be the D (6 bases). Trimming removed 7 bases from V and 0 bases from J, with 36 bases in between. This CDR3 is 23 amino acids long. CDR3 DNA: TGTGCCAGCAAGCTCCGGGACATTGTCATGTCGTTCCTGACGGTGCCGAACACCGGGGAGCTGTTTTTT. Protein: CASKLRDIVMSFLTVPNTGELFF.

The CDR3 DNA follows: TGTGCCAGCAGCCCAGGCGGAGCGGGGTCTCGTGAGCAGTTCTTC. It yields the protein CASSPGGAGSREQFF. The chain has TRBV7-3 and TRBJ2-1, with TRBD2 matching over 7 bases. V dropped 5 bases and J dropped 9; count of bases not matched to a gene: 13. CDR1 is SGHTA and CDR2 is FQGTGA in the germline V gene. CDR3 size: 15 residues.

This clonotype came up a few times. The rearrangement uses TRBV18 and TRBJ2-1, with 7 bases matching TRBD1. V lost 2 bases to trimming and J lost 2 bases; unmatched junction nucleotides: 3. The CDR3 totals 15 residues. Germline values: CDR1 KGHSH, CDR2 LQKENI. In DNA form, the CDR3 reads TGTGCCAGCTCACCAAGACAGGGTGCCTACAATGAGCAGTTCTTC. Its protein is CASSPRQGAYNEQFF.

In its sample, this clonotype was seen a few times. This chain joins TRBV12-3 or TRBV12-4 and TRBJ1-1, with D possibly being TRBD1 (6 bases). This CDR3 is 13 amino acids long. The V and J ends lost 7 bases and 5 bases respectively, with 14 bases between them. CDR3 protein: CASTQGSRTEAFF. The CDR3 region has the DNA TGTGCCAGCACACAGGGCAGTCGGACTGAAGCTTTCTTT.

This rearrangement joins TRBV7-9 to TRBJ2-7; 15 nucleotides line up with TRBD2. With 5 bases clipped from V and 2 bases from J, the junction kept 7 bases outside the gene matches. Germline CDR1 reads SEHNR; CDR2 reads FQNEAQ (reference sequence). This CDR3 region has 17 residues. CDR3 protein: CASSGGLAGGLTYEQYF. The CDR3 region has the DNA TGTGCCAGCAGCGGGGGACTAGCGGGAGGATTGACCTACGAGCAGTACTTC.

The chain recombines TRBV15 with TRBJ2-3, with D maybe TRBD2 (6 bases). Germline lookup yields CDR1 LNHNV and CDR2 YYDKDF (reference sequence). The CDR3 is made up of 13 amino acids. V was shortened by 8 bases and J by 0 bases, with 9 bases between the two germline ends. CDR3 amino acids: CATSRGSTDTQYF. The CDR3 DNA is TGTGCCACCTCCCGGGGGAGCACAGATACGCAGTATTTT.

This clonotype occurred a few times. V gene TRBV12-3 or TRBV12-4 combines with J gene TRBJ1-5; no firm D call. V shed 6 bases and J shed 0 bases, with 15 bases lying between them. CDR3 length: 16 residues. The CDR3 sequence: CASRPMGGNSNQPQHF. The CDR3 nucleotides read TGTGCCAGCAGGCCGATGGGAGGGAATAGCAATCAGCCCCAGCATTTT.

This clonotype has just a few counts. The genes are TRBV20-1 and TRBJ1-1; the D is unclear. This CDR3 comprises 12 residues. V lost 4 bases and J 5 bases, leaving 11 bases between the germline ends. Germline V gene sequence: CDR1 DFQATT, CDR2 SNEGSKA (reference sequence). The DNA for the CDR3 is TGCAGTGCTATCGCGGGAGGAACTGAAGCTTTCTTT. Its protein product is CSAIAGGTEAFF.

This clonotype was counted at least ten times. The chain couples TRBV3-1 to TRBJ2-7; a weak D match, TRBD2 (6 bases). The CDR3 is 15 amino acids. Germline V gives CDR1 LGHDT, CDR2 YNNKEL (reference sequence). V lost 4 bases and J 2 bases, leaving 15 bases between the germline ends. The DNA of the CDR3 is TGTGCCAGCAGCCCCCACCCCGGCGGGACCTACGAGCAGTACTTC. This codes for CASSPHPGGTYEQYF.

This clonotype was recorded at least ten times. The genes are TRBV20-1 and TRBJ1-2, with 7 bases that match TRBD1. Trimming cost V 6 bases and J 3 bases; bases outside gene matches: 4. CDR1 and CDR2 from the germline V gene are DFQATT and SNEGSKA (reference sequence). The CDR3 totals 12 residues. Here the CDR3 reads CSARQGDYGYTF. DNA of the CDR3: TGCAGTGCGAGACAGGGTGACTATGGCTACACCTTC.

This clonotype has a handful of counts. The chain combines TRBV12-3 or TRBV12-4 with TRBJ1-5; D unresolved. V was clipped by 6 bases and J by 3 bases, with 12 bases between them. This CDR3 contains 14 residues. The CDR3 region is CASSSGRHNQPQHF. CDR3 sequence (DNA): TGTGCCAGCAGCTCAGGACGGCACAATCAGCCCCAGCATTTT.

This clonotype was counted ten times or more. This sequence joins TRBV11-2 and TRBJ2-3; 13 bases are shared with TRBD2. V was clipped by 5 bases and J by 7 bases; unmatched bases: 9. CDR1 and CDR2 (germline): SGHAT, FQNNGV. This CDR3 has 16 residues. DNA for the CDR3: TGTGCCAGCAGCGCACCGGGGACTAGCGGGGCTTATACGCAGTATTTT. It translates to CASSAPGTSGAYTQYF.

This clonotype was observed a handful of times. The genes are TRBV6-1 and TRBJ1-1; no firm D call. The ends were cut back, 4 bases at V and 1 base at J, with 10 bases in the middle. CDR1 MNHNS and CDR2 SASEGT come from the germline V gene. The CDR3 length is 14 residues. The CDR3 protein is CASSAFSSNTEAFF. The DNA for the CDR3 is TGTGCCAGCAGTGCTTTTTCATCGAACACTGAAGCTTTCTTT.